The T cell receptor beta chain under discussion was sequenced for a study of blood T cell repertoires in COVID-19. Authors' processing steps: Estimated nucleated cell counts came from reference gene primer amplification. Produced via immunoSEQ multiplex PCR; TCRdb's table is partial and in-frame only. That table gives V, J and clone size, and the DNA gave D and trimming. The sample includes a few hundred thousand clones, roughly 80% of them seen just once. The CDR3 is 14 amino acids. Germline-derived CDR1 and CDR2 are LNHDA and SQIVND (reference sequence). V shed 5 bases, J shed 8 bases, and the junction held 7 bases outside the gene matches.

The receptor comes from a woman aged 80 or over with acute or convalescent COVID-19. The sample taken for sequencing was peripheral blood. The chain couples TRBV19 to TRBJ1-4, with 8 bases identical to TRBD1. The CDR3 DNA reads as TGTGCCAGTAGTTTCGGACAGGGACGAGAAAAACTGTTTTTT. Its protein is CASSFGQGREKLFF. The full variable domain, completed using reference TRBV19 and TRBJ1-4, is DGGITQSPKYLFRKEGQNVTLSCEQNLNHDAMYWYRQDPGQGLRLIYYSQIVNDFQKGDIAEGYSVSREKKESFPLTVTSAQKNPTAFYLCASSFGQGREKLFFGSGTQLSVL.